The sequence of this T cell receptor (beta chain) was determined in a study of blood T cells in healthy people across ages. Using a J-beta primer mix together with a sample-barcoded 5' primer, a second PCR was run for 7 to 11 cycles. TCRdb fed the 5' RACE reads into MiXCR, producing one record per CDR3 protein. Among around 970,000 distinct CDR3 sequences listed, around 54% were seen once. Per sample, no less than 5.5 micrograms of total RNA were extracted. The CDR3 loop spans 17 amino acids. Trimming at V came to 6 bases and at J to 5 bases, leaving 14 bases not matched to a gene. CDR1 MNHEY and CDR2 SMNVEV come from the germline V gene (reference sequence).

The J gene is TRBJ2-5, the V gene TRBV27; 11 nucleotides line up with TRBD2. The specimen was blood. This receptor was taken from a woman aged 55-69 years in good health. The CDR3 spells CASSDALLAGEVETQYF. The CDR3 DNA reads as TGTGCCAGCAGCGACGCTTTACTAGCGGGAGAAGTCGAGACCCAGTACTTC.